This T cell receptor beta chain stems from a study of T cell responses to AZD1222 COVID-19 vaccine. Looking at the study overall: The study pooled second doses at about 4 or about 12 weeks. Findings and caveats of the study: The donors showed a predominance of white British ancestry and of females, with possible underestimation of clonal diversity. Two AZD1222 administrations were followed by greater Spike-specific TCR breadth and depth.

TCRdb's table, derived via immunoSEQ multiplex PCR, lists solely in-frame clones and lacks some. The data show around 120,000 clones, around 92% seen once. This clone was observed once. Its antigen is not identified. Trimming cost V 0 bases and J 4 bases; bases outside gene matches: 9. CDR3 length: 15 residues. The V gene's germline CDR1 is GTSNPN and CDR2 SVGIG (reference sequence). The J gene is TRBJ2-7, the V gene TRBV30; the match to TRBD2 covers 7 bases. The sequence derives from an adult in good health. This sample comprised peripheral blood, obtained on day 0 of AZD1222 vaccination. Written as DNA, the CDR3 is TGTGCCTGGAGTGTACTGGGGAGGGGCGGGTACGAGCAGTACTTC. It yields the protein CAWSVLGRGGYEQYF. The entire variable domain, with the rest obtained from reference TRBV30 and TRBJ2-7, is as follows: SQTIHQWPATLVQPVGSPLSLECTVEGTSNPNLYWYRQAAGRGLQLLFYSVGIGQISSEVPQNLSASRPQDRQFILSSKKLLLSDSGFYLCAWSVLGRGGYEQYFGPGTRLTVT.